The T cell receptor (beta chain) described here comes from a study of PD-L1 blockade in urothelial cancer. The wider study: Bladder-origin urothelial cancer in males covered about nine tenths of the roughly 30 patients.

Time point denoted: pretreatment peripheral blood. Patient disease was locally advanced or metastatic urothelial carcinoma. CDR3 length: 14 residues. Losses at the gene ends were 2 bases for V and 4 bases for J; bases not matched to a gene: 3. CDR1 SGHRS and CDR2 YFSETQ come from the germline V gene. Repertoires were generated with immunoSEQ multiplex PCR, while TCRdb's copy carries only in-frame clones and drops some. The sample includes fewer than 75,000 clones, roughly nine tenths of them seen just once. The chain links TRBV5-1 to TRBJ2-5; 9 bases are shared with TRBD2. Sequencing used PBMCs, obtained around atezolizumab (anti-PD-L1) treatment. The TCR comes from a man aged 70-80 years with urothelial cancer. CDR3 sequence: CASSFSGRSETQYF. The CDR3 nucleotides are TGCGCCAGCAGCTTTAGCGGGAGATCAGAGACCCAGTACTTC.